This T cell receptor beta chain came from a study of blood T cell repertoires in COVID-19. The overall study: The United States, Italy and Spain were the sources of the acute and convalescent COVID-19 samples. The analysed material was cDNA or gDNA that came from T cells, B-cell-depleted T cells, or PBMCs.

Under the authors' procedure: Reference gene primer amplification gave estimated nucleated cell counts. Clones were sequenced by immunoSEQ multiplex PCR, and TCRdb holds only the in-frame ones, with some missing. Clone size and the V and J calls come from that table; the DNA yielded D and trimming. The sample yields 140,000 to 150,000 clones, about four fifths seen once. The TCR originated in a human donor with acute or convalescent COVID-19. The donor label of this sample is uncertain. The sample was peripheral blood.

The CDR3 reads CASSALAGGSGELFF. The CDR3 DNA follows: TGTGCCAGCAGTGCCCTAGCGGGGGGGTCAGGGGAGCTGTTTTTT. The genes are TRBV2 and TRBJ2-2; 12 bases agree with TRBD2. Germline values: CDR1 SNHLY, CDR2 FYNNEI. This CDR3 region has 15 residues. Losses at the gene ends were 4 bases for V and 8 bases for J; bases not matched to a gene: 5.